This TCR beta chain is from a study of Ad26.COV2.S vaccination and SARS-CoV-2 variants. A note on this clone: The antigen is not known.

Noted treatment: 15 to 20 received Ad26.COV2.S at low or high dose, single or two shots; roughly 5 received placebo; per-sample allocation not given. Day 63 after the first injection of vaccine or placebo was the sampling time. Notes on the study in general: Responses of spike-specific T cells (both CD8+ and CD4+) reportedly showed substantial breadth after vaccination. The study found higher spike-specific TCR breadth in vaccine than placebo recipients.

Data came from immunoSEQ multiplex PCR; TCRdb stores just in-frame clones and leaves some out. The sample records about half a million clones, roughly nine tenths being singletons. The material was peripheral blood, obtained in a trial of Ad26.COV2.S vaccine versus placebo. The clonotype originates from a person between 18 and 65 years old who received the Ad26.COV2.S COVID-19 vaccine or a placebo.

CDR3 DNA sequence: TGCGCCAGCAGCCAGCTGGGCGGCAGACCTAATGAAAAACTGTTTTTT. Protein: CASSQLGGRPNEKLFF. The rearrangement uses TRBV4-1 and TRBJ1-4; D uncertain. The CDR3 runs to 16 residues. The germline gives CDR1 MGHRA, CDR2 YSYEKL. V was pared by 3 bases and J by 3 bases, with 14 bases between.